One T cell receptor (beta chain) is described in this entry. As yet, its antigen is unknown. The data originate from a study of Graves' ophthalmopathy and Graves' hyperthyroidism. Across the whole study: Prior to any treatment, peripheral blood was collected at the time of initial diagnosis. Whole-study results and caveats: Among expanded thyroid clonotypes above 0.001 frequency, most also occurred in blood.

RNA transcripts provided the template for amplifying TCR beta CDR3 regions. HTBI primers primed a first-round RT-PCR, and a second-round multiplex PCR followed. TCRdb itself ran the multiplex PCR reads through MiXCR, one entry per CDR3 protein. Of about 390,000 distinct CDR3 sequences in the sample, approximately 17% are singletons; the top ten hold approximately 2.4%. Lactation, pregnancy, uncontrolled infections and other autoimmune diseases were all grounds for excluding patients. The diagnosis was founded upon clinical symptoms, serum thyroxine, TRAb, thyroid ultrasound and orbital computed tomography. This CDR3 has 17 residues. Trimming took 0 bases from V and 0 from J, leaving 15 bases between them. Germline V gene lookup returns CDR1 LNHNV and CDR2 YYDKDF (reference sequence).

The chain links TRBV15 to TRBJ2-7; either TRBD1 or TRBD2 may supply D (6 bases each). The clonotype comes from an adult woman with stable Graves' hyperthyroidism. The sequenced sample was peripheral blood. As DNA, the CDR3 is TGTGCCACCAGCAGAGAGCGGGGACACCTCTACTCCTACGAGCAGTACTTC. As protein: CATSRERGHLYSYEQYF.